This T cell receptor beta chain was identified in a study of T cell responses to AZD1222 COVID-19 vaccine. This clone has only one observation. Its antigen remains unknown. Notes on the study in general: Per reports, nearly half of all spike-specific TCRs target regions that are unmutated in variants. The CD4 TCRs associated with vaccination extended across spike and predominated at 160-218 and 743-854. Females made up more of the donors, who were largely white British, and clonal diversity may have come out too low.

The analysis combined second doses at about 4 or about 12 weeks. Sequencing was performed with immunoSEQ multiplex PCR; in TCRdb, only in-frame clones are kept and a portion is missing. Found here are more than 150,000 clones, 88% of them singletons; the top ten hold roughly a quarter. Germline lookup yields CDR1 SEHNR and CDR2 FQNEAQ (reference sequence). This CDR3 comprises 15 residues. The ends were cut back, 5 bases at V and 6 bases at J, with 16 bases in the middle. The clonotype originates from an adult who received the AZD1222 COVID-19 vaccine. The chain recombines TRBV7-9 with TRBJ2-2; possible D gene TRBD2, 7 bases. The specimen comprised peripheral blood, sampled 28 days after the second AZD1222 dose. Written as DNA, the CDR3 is TGTGCCAGCAGCCAGGCGGGGGCGGGAGCCGGGGAGCTGTTTTTT. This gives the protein CASSQAGAGAGELFF.